This TCR beta chain was captured in a study of human T cells and chemical hapten exposure. Study background: Sensitization used 2% DPC on 2 cm by 2 cm upper inner arm skin. The variation in per-sample TCR yields arose mainly from small differences in pooled library volumes.

One entry per CDR3 protein, called by TCRdb with MiXCR from the RACE reads. The repertoire holds approximately 80,000 distinct CDR3 sequences, about 10% seen once, with roughly 4.2% in the top ten. Sample time point: patch test 1, 2 weeks after DPC sensitization. Indicated treatment: therapeutic diphenylcyclopropenone sensitization with weekly scalp DPC. The drawing of blood occurred before each patch test was applied. The germline V gene encodes CDR1 MNHNY and CDR2 SVGAGI (reference sequence). The CDR3 consists of 14 residues. Trimming pared 6 bases from V and 5 bases from J, leaving 16 bases between. This clonotype has ten or more counts.

Sequencing was performed on whole blood, taken in connection with sensitization to the hapten diphenylcyclopropenone (DPC). This sequence joins TRBV6-6 and TRBJ1-1; perhaps TRBD1 as D (6 bases). The TCR sequence derives from a woman aged 50 to 60 with alopecia areata. Some clones in this sample may be carry-over from other donors' samples. The CDR3 region has the DNA TGTGCCAGCAGAACCGCAGGGGTAGGGACTGAAGCTTTCTTT. It encodes CASRTAGVGTEAFF.